This record looks at one T cell receptor beta chain sequence and its context. The antigen remains unidentified. The authors loaded 150 to 250 ng DNA, some 32,000 T cell genomes, into sorted-subset replicate PCRs. Sequencing was performed with immunoSEQ multiplex PCR; in TCRdb, only in-frame clones are kept and a portion is missing. Altogether about 1.1 million clones are present, about 80% being singletons, with the ten largest covering 0.89%. This sample stems from a study of shared clonotypes between healthy human individuals. Germline assignment: CDR1 LGHNA and CDR2 YNFKEQ. V gave up 1 base and J gave up 4 bases; unmatched junction bases: 2. There are 16 residues in the CDR3. Findings and limits, study-wide: When naive CD4 clonotypes were compared across a handful of donors, approximately 5% were shared.

This chain connects TRBV4-2 to TRBJ2-2; 11 bases are a match to TRBD2. The source material was memory CD4+ T cells from PBMCs. Subset described: CD45RA-negative fraction. The sequence was obtained from a man younger than 30 in good health. Some clones in this sample may be carry-over from other donors' samples. The CDR3 spells CASSQGTSGSTGELFF. In DNA form, the CDR3 reads TGTGCCAGCAGCCAAGGTACTAGCGGGAGCACCGGGGAGCTGTTTTTT.